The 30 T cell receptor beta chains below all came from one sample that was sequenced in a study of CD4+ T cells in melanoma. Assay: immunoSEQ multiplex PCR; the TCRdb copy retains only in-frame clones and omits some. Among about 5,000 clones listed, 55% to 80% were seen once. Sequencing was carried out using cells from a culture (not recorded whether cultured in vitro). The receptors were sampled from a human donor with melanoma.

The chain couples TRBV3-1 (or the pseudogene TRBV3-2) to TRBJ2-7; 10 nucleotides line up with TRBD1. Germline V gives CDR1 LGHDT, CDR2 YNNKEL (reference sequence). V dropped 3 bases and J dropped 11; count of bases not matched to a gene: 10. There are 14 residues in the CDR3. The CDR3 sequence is CASSQNPGQGRKYF. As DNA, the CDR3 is TGTGCCAGCAGCCAGAACCCGGGACAGGGGAGGAAGTACTTC.

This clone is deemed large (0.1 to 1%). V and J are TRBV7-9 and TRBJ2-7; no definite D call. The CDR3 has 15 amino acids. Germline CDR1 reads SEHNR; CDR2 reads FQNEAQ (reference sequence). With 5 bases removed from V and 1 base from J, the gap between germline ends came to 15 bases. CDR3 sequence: CASSHDMGASYEQYF. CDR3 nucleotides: TGTGCCAGCAGCCACGACATGGGCGCTTCCTACGAGCAGTACTTC. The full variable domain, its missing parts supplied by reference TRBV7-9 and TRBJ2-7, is DTGVSQNPRHKITKRGQNVTFRCDPISEHNRLYWYRQTLGQGPEFLTYFQNEAQLEKSRLLSDRFSAERPKGSFSTLEIQRTEQGDSAMYLCASSHDMGASYEQYFGPGTRLTVT.

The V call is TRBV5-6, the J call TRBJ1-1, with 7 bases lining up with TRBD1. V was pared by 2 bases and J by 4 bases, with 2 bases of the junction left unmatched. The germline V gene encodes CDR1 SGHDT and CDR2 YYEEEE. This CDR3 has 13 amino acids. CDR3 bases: TGTGCCAGCAGCTTATCAGGGGGCACTGAAGCTTTCTTT. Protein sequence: CASSLSGGTEAFF.

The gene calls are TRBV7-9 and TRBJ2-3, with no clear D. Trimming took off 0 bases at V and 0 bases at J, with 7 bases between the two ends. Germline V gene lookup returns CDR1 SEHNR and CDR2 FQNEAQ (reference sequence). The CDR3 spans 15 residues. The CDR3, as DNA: TGTGCCAGCAGCTTAGCGCCCTCTAGCACAGATACGCAGTATTTT. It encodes CASSLAPSSTDTQYF.

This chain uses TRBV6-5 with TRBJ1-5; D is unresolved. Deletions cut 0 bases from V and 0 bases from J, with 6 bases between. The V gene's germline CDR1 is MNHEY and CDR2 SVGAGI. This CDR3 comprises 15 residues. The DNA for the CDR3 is TGTGCCAGCAGTTACTCAGAGAATAGCAATCAGCCCCAGCATTTT. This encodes CASSYSENSNQPQHF.

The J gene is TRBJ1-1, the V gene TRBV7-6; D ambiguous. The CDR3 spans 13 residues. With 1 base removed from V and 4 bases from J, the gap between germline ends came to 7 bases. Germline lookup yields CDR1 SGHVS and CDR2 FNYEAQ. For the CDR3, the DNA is TGTGCCAGCAGCTTAGACTCGGGCACTGAAGCTTTCTTT. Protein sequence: CASSLDSGTEAFF.

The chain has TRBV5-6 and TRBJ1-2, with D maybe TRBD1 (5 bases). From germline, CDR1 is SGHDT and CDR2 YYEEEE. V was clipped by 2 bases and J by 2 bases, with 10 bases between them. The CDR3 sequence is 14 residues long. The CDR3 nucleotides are TGTGCCAGCAGCTTTCAACAGGAAAACTATGGCTACACCTTC. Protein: CASSFQQENYGYTF.

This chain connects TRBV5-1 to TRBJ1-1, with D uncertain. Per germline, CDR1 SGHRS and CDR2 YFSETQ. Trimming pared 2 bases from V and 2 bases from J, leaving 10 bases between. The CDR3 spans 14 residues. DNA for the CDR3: TGCGCCAGCAGCTTCGTGGGCCCTAACACTGAAGCTTTCTTT. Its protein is CASSFVGPNTEAFF. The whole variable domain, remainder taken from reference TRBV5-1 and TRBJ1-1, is KAGVTQTPRYLIKTRGQQVTLSCSPISGHRSVSWYQQTPGQGLQFLFEYFSETQRNKGNFPGRFSGRQFSNSRSEMNVSTLELGDSALYLCASSFVGPNTEAFFGQGTRLTVV.

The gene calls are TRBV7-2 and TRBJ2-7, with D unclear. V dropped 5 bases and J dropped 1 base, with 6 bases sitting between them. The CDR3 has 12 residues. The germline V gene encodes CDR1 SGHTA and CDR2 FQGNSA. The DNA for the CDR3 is TGTGCCAGCAGCCAGTCTTCCTACGAGCAGTACTTC. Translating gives CASSQSSYEQYF. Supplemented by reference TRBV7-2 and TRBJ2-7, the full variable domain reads GAGVSQSPSNKVTEKGKDVELRCDPISGHTALYWYRQSLGQGLEFLIYFQGNSAPDKSGLPSDRFSAERTGGSVSTLTIQRTQQEDSAVYLCASSQSSYEQYFGPGTRLTVT.

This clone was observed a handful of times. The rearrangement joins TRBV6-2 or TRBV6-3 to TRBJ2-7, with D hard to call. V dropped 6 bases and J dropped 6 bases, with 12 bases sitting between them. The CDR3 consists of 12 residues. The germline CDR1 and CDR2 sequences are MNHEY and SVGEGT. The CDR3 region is CASSSMSLEQYF. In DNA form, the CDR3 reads TGTGCCAGCAGCAGCATGTCTCTCGAGCAGTACTTC.

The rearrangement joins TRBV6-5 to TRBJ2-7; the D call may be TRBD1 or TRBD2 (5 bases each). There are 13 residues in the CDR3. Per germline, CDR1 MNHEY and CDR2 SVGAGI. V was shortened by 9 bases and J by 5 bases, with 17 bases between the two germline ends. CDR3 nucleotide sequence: TGTGCCAGTAGACCTACGGGGCTCAACGAGCAGTACTTC. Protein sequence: CASRPTGLNEQYF.

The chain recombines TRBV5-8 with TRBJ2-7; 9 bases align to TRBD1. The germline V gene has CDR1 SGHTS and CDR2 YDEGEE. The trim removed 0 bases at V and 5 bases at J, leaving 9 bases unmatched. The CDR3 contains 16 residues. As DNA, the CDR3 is TGTGCCAGCAGCTTGGAAGCCGGACAGGGGATGGACGAGCAGTACTTC. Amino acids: CASSLEAGQGMDEQYF.

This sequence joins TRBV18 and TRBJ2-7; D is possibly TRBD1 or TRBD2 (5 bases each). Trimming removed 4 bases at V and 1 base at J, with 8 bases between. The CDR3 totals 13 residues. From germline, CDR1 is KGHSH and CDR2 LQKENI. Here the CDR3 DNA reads TGTGCCAGCTCACGGGACGGATCCTACGAGCAGTACTTC. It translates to CASSRDGSYEQYF. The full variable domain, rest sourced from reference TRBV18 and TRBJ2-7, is NAGVMQNPRHLVRRRGQEARLRCSPMKGHSHVYWYRQLPEEGLKFMVYLQKENIIDESGMPKERFSAEFPKEGPSILRIQQVVRGDSAAYFCASSRDGSYEQYFGPGTRLTVT.

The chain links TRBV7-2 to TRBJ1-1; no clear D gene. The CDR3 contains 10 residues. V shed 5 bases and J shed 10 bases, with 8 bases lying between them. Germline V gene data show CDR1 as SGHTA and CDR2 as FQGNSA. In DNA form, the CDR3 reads TGTGCCAGCAGCCCTCCCGGAGCTTTCTTT. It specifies CASSPPGAFF.

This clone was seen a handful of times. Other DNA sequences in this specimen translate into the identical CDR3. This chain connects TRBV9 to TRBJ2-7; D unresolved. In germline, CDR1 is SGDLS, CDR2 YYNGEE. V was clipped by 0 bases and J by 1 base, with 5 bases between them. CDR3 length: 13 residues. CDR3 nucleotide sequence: TGTGCCAGCAGCGTAGAGGGTTCCTACGAGCAGTACTTC. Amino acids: CASSVEGSYEQYF.

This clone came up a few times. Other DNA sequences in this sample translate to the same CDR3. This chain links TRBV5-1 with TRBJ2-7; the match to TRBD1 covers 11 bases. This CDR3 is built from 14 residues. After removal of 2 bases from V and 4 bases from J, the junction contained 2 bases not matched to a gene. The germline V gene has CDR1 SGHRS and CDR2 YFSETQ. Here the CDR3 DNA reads TGCGCCAGCAGCTTTGGGACAGGGGGTTACGAGCAGTACTTC. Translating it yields CASSFGTGGYEQYF.

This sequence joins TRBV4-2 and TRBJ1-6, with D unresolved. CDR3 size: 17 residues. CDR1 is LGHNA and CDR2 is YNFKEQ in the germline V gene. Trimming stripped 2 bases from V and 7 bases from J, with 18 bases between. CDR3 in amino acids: CASSQLVRATENSPLHF. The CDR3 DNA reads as TGTGCCAGCAGCCAACTTGTCAGAGCGACTGAAAATTCACCCCTCCACTTT.

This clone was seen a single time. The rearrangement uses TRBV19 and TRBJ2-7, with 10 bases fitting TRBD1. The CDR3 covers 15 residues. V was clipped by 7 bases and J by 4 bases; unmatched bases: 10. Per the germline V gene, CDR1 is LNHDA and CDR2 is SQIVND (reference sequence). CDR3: CASMSSTGGRYEQYF. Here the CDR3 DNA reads TGTGCCAGTATGTCCTCGACAGGGGGCAGGTACGAGCAGTACTTC.

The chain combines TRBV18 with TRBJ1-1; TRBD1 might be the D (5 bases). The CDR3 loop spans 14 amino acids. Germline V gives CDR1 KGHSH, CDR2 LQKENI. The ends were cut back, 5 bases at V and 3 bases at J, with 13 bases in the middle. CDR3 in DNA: TGTGCCAGCTCAGAGGGGCCTGGTGACACTGAAGCTTTCTTT. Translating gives CASSEGPGDTEAFF.

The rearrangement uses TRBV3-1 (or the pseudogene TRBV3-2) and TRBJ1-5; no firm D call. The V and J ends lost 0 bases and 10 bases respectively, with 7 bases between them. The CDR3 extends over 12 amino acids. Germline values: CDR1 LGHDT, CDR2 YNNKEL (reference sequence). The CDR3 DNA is TGTGCCAGCAGCCAAGATTGGGGACCCCAGCATTTT. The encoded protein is CASSQDWGPQHF.

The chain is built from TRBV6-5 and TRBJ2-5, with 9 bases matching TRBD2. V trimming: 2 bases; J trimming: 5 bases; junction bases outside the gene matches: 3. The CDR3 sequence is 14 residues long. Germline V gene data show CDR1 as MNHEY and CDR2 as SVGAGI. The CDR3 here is CASSYGGGDETQYF. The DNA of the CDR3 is TGTGCCAGCAGTTACGGCGGGGGGGATGAGACCCAGTACTTC.

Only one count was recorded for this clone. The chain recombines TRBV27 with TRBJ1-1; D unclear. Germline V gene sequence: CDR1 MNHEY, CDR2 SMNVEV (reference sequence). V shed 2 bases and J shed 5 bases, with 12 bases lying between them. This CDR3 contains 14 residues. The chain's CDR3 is CASSLRAGWTEAFF. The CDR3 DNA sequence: TGTGCCAGCAGTTTAAGGGCAGGCTGGACTGAAGCTTTCTTT.

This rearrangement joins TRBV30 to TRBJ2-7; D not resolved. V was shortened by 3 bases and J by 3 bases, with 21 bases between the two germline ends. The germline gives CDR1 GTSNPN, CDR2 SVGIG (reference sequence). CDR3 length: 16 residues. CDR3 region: CAWSALQQGNGYEQYF. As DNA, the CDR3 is TGTGCCTGGAGCGCCCTGCAGCAAGGTAACGGCTACGAGCAGTACTTC.

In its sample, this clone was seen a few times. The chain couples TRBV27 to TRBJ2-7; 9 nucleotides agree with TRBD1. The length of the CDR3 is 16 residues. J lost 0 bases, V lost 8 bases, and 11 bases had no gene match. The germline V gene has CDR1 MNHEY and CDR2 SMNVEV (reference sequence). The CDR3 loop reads CASATGGQGRSYEQYF. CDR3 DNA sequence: TGTGCCAGCGCCACGGGGGGACAGGGACGCTCCTACGAGCAGTACTTC.

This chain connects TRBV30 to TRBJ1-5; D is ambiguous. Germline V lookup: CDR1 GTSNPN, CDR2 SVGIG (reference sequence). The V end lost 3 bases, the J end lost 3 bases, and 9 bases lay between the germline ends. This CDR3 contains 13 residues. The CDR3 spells CAWSPRDNQPQHF. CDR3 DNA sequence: TGTGCCTGGAGCCCAAGGGACAATCAGCCCCAGCATTTT.

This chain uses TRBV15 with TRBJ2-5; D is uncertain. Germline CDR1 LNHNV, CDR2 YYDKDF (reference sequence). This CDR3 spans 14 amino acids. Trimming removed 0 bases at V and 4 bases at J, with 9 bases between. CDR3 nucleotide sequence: TGTGCCACCAGCAGAGATCTAGGCAGAGAGACCCAGTACTTC. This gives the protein CATSRDLGRETQYF.

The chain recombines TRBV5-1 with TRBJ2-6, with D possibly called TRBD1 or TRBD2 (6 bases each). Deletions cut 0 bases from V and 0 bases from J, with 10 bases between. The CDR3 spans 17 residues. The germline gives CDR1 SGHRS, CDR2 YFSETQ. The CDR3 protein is CASSLGGTTSGANVLTF. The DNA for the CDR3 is TGCGCCAGCAGCTTGGGCGGGACAACCTCTGGGGCCAACGTCCTGACTTTC.

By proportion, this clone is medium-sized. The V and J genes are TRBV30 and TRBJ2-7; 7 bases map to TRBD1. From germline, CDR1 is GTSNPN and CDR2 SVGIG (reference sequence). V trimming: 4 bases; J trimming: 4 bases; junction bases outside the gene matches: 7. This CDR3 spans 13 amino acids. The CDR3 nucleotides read TGTGCCTGGACGGGACAGCGAGTTTACGAGCAGTACTTC. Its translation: CAWTGQRVYEQYF.

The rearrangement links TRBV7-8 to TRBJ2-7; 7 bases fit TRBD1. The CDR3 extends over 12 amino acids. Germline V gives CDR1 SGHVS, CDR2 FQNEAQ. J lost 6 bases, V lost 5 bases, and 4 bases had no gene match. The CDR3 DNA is TGTGCCAGCAGCCTCAGACAGGGCGAGCAGTACTTC. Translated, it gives CASSLRQGEQYF.

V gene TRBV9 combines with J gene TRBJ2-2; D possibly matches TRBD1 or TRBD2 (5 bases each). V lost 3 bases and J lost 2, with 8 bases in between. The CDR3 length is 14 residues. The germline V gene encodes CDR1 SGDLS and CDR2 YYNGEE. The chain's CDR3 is CASSARGNTGELFF. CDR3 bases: TGTGCCAGCAGCGCCCGGGGCAACACCGGGGAGCTGTTTTTT.